These T cell receptor beta chains were read from a single sample in a study of blood T cells in healthy people across ages. TCRdb reprocessed the 5' RACE reads via MiXCR and lists one record per CDR3 protein. The sample lists approximately 790,000 distinct CDR3 sequences, around 62% occurring once. Sequencing was carried out using blood. The receptor set was obtained from a man younger than 40 in good health. Both conserved end residues are part of each CDR3. Each record gives: clone size, J gene, D gene, V gene, CDR3 DNA, CDR3 protein. The D gene is left open where the match is weak. Clone size is shown for a subset of rows, as once, few, many or a class of expanded clone.

. | TRBJ2-3 | . | TRBV9 | TGTGCCAGCAGCGCGATTGATCTAAGGACAGATACGCAGTATTTT | CASSAIDLRTDTQYF
. | TRBJ1-6 | . | TRBV7-2 | TGTGCCAGCAGTTTACATGGGTCCGGGGGTTCACCCCTCCACTTT | CASSLHGSGGSPLHF
. | TRBJ2-1 | TRBD2 | TRBV20-1 | TGCAGTGCTAGAGAGGTTAGCGGGGGGACACGCAATGAGCAGTTCTTC | CSAREVSGGTRNEQFF
. | TRBJ2-7 | TRBD2 | TRBV7-2 | TGTACCAGCAGCTCCTTAGCGGGGGGGCCGGACGAGCAGTACTTC | CTSSSLAGGPDEQYF
. | TRBJ2-5 | . | TRBV12-3/TRBV12-4 | TGTGCCAGCAGTTCACCCACCCAAGAGACCCAGTACTTC | CASSSPTQETQYF
. | TRBJ1-4 | . | TRBV12-3/TRBV12-4 | TGTGCCAGCAGCCGTAGTCCACGCGAAAAACTGTTTTTT | CASSRSPREKLFF
. | TRBJ2-1 | . | TRBV9 | TGTGCCAGCATCAAGGGGTTGGGATCCTACAATGAGCAGTTCTTC | CASIKGLGSYNEQFF
. | TRBJ2-7 | . | TRBV20-1 | TGCAGTGCTAGTTCCCTTTCCTACGAGCAGTACTTC | CSASSLSYEQYF
. | TRBJ2-7 | . | TRBV19 | TGTACCAGTAGTACCGCCCGGAGAGGCTACGAGCAGTACTTC | CTSSTARRGYEQYF
. | TRBJ1-5 | TRBD1 | TRBV28 | TGTGCCAGCAACTCAGGGGGGGCACGACAGCCCCAGCATTTT | CASNSGGARQPQHF
few | TRBJ2-4 | . | TRBV2 | TGTGCCAGCAGTGACTTTGGTCAATTGGTCAAAAACATTCAGTACTTC | CASSDFGQLVKNIQYF
. | TRBJ2-5 | . | TRBV7-9 | TGTGCCAGCAGCTTTAGTGCCGGATTCCAAGAGACCCAGTACTTC | CASSFSAGFQETQYF
. | TRBJ2-1 | . | TRBV20-1 | TGCAGTGCTAGTCACGGGGGAGAGACCCAGTTCTTC | CSASHGGETQFF
. | TRBJ1-4 | . | TRBV18 | TGTGCCAGCTCACCACGACTCCAGGGAGCAACTAATGAAAAACTGTTTTTT | CASSPRLQGATNEKLFF
once | TRBJ1-2 | . | TRBV6-5 | TGTGCCAGCAGTTACTCGGTGGTTAACTATGGCTACACCTTC | CASSYSVVNYGYTF
. | TRBJ2-7 | . | TRBV15 | TGTGCCACCAGCAGAGCTGGCATCTACGAGCAGTACTTC | CATSRAGIYEQYF
. | TRBJ2-3 | . | TRBV7-8 | TGTGCCAGCAGCCCACGCCGGGACACCCTGGGGTATTTT | CASSPRRDTLGYF
. | TRBJ2-1 | TRBD2 | TRBV6-5 | TGTGCCAGCAGCGGGCCGGGACTAGCGGGGGGGAATGAGCAGTTCTTC | CASSGPGLAGGNEQFF
. | TRBJ1-5 | . | TRBV28 | TGTGCCAGCAGTCATCTGGGACGGGATAGCAATCAGCCCCAGCATTTT | CASSHLGRDSNQPQHF
once | TRBJ1-2 | TRBD1 | TRBV20-1 | TGCAGTGCTAGATTGGAACAGGGGGCGGGCGGCTACACCTTC | CSARLEQGAGGYTF
. | TRBJ2-1 | . | TRBV3-1 | TGTGCCAGCAGCCAAGATCTTCGTGAAACCTCCTACAATGAGCAGTTCTTC | CASSQDLRETSYNEQFF
. | TRBJ2-1 | . | TRBV4-3 | TGCGCCAGCAGCCAAGTACTGGGCCTAGCTTACAATGAGCAGTTCTTC | CASSQVLGLAYNEQFF
. | TRBJ2-3 | . | TRBV7-2 | TGTGCCAGCAGCTTAGCCCCTGACTCACGCACAGATACGCAGTATTTT | CASSLAPDSRTDTQYF
few | TRBJ2-3 | . | TRBV7-2 | TGTGCCAGCAGCTTAGGGTCGGGGTTATACACAGATACGCAGTATTTT | CASSLGSGLYTDTQYF
. | TRBJ2-7 | . | TRBV5-1 | TGCGCCAGCAGCCCCCAACAGGGTAGGGCAAACGAGCAGTACTTC | CASSPQQGRANEQYF
few | TRBJ2-7 | . | TRBV28 | TGTGCCAGCAGGGATTCTACCTACGAGCAGTACTTC | CASRDSTYEQYF
. | TRBJ1-2 | . | TRBV3-1 | TGTGCCAGCAGCCGCCTCCGGGCCGACAGCTATGGCTACACCTTC | CASSRLRADSYGYTF
few | TRBJ1-6 | TRBD1 | TRBV12-3/TRBV12-4 | TGTGCCAGCAGCTCTAAATGGGACAGGGGTCCCTTGTCCTATAATTCACCCCTCCACTTT | CASSSKWDRGPLSYNSPLHF
. | TRBJ2-1 | . | TRBV12-3/TRBV12-4 | TGTGCCAGCAGTAATGGCGAGGGGTATGAGCAGTTCTTC | CASSNGEGYEQFF
few | TRBJ1-4 | . | TRBV7-2 | TGTGCCAGCAGCTCCCGGACGGGTAATGAAAAACTGTTTTTT | CASSSRTGNEKLFF
. | TRBJ2-3 | TRBD1 | TRBV12-3/TRBV12-4 | TGTGCCAGCACCCCCTGGGACAGAACAACAGATACGCAGTATTTT | CASTPWDRTTDTQYF
. | TRBJ2-2 | TRBD2 | TRBV12-3/TRBV12-4 | TGTGCCAGCACCGCTAGCGGTTTTGAGGGGGAGCTGTTTTTT | CASTASGFEGELFF
. | TRBJ2-1 | . | TRBV29-1 | TGCAGCATGTTGAGGACAGACAGCTACAATGAGCAGTTCTTC | CSMLRTDSYNEQFF
. | TRBJ2-1 | TRBD1 | TRBV30 | TGTGCCTGGAATGGGGACAGTTACAATGAGCAGTTCTTC | CAWNGDSYNEQFF
. | TRBJ2-1 | . | TRBV10-3 | TGTGCCATCAACCAAGTGGGACGAGAGCAGTTCTTC | CAINQVGREQFF
. | TRBJ2-7 | . | TRBV13 | TGTGCCAGCAGCCCGCGGACTCCGCCGTACGAGCAGTACTTC | CASSPRTPPYEQYF
once | TRBJ2-3 | . | TRBV20-1 | TGCAGTGCTAGAGACTGGCATAGCACAGATACGCAGTATTTT | CSARDWHSTDTQYF
. | TRBJ1-3 | . | TRBV27 | TGTGCCAGCAGCCTCGGTGGCTCTGGAAACACCATATATTTT | CASSLGGSGNTIYF
. | TRBJ2-7 | . | TRBV7-9 | TGTGCCAGCAGCTTGGGGGCCCAAGAGACCCCGTACTTC | CASSLGAQETPYF
. | TRBJ1-6 | . | TRBV5-1 | TGCGCCAGCAGCTTGGCCGGCCAGCCAAATTCACCCCTCCACTTT | CASSLAGQPNSPLHF
. | TRBJ2-1 | . | TRBV5-6 | TGTGCCAGCAGCTCGCGAGGGGGGGAACGCTACAATGAGCAGTTCTTC | CASSSRGGERYNEQFF
. | TRBJ2-7 | TRBD1 | TRBV28 | TGTGCCAGCAGCCTCAACGACAGGGGGGAAAAATACGAGCAGTACTTC | CASSLNDRGEKYEQYF
few | TRBJ2-6 | . | TRBV29-1 | TGCAGCGCCCTAATGACAGGCGCTGGCTATGGGGCCAACGTCCTGACTTTC | CSALMTGAGYGANVLTF
. | TRBJ1-2 | . | TRBV12-5 | TGTGCTAGTGGAAGGGGTCAAGCGAACTATGGCTACACCTTC | CASGRGQANYGYTF
few | TRBJ2-1 | . | TRBV9 | TGTGCCAGCAGCGTAGTAAGCTCCTACAATGAGCAGTTCTTC | CASSVVSSYNEQFF